These 13 T cell receptor beta chains share one sample of origin, sequenced in a study of blood T cell repertoires in COVID-19. Assay: immunoSEQ multiplex PCR; the TCRdb copy retains only in-frame clones and omits some. In the table there are tens of thousands of clones, approximately 90% of which are singletons. Sequences were obtained from peripheral blood. Source of these receptors: a man aged 70-80 years with acute or convalescent COVID-19.

The gene calls are TRBV5-4 and TRBJ1-1; 7 nucleotides agree with TRBD1. The CDR3 runs 15 residues. The V gene end was trimmed by 0 bases and the J gene end by 1 base; junction bases not matched to a gene: 3. Per the germline V gene, CDR1 is SGHNT and CDR2 is YYREEE (reference sequence). The CDR3 DNA is TGTGCCAGCAGCTTGGAGGGGGCCCGGAACACTGAAGCTTTCTTT. This codes for CASSLEGARNTEAFF. Full variable domain (outside the CDR3, taken from reference TRBV5-4 and TRBJ1-1): ETGVTQSPTHLIKTRGQQVTLRCSSQSGHNTVSWYQQALGQGPQFIFQYYREEENGRGNFPPRFSGLQFPNYSSELNVNALELDDSALYLCASSLEGARNTEAFFGQGTRLTVV.

The V gene is TRBV5-1, the J gene TRBJ2-5, with 10 bases fitting TRBD2. The CDR3 is 16 residues long. CDR1 is SGHRS, CDR2 YFSETQ, per germline. V shed 2 bases, J shed 2 bases, and the junction held 6 bases outside the gene matches. The CDR3 sequence is CASSFGTSEIQETQYF. The CDR3, as DNA: TGCGCCAGCAGCTTCGGGACTAGCGAAATACAAGAGACCCAGTACTTC.

The genes are TRBV9 and TRBJ2-2; TRBD1 is a possible D gene (6 bases). Germline V gene lookup returns CDR1 SGDLS and CDR2 YYNGEE. With 4 bases removed from V and 6 bases from J, the gap between germline ends came to 13 bases. The CDR3 length is 14 residues. CDR3 sequence (DNA): TGTGCCAGCAGCCCCCTGTCAGGGGCCGGGGAGCTGTTTTTT. Translated: CASSPLSGAGELFF.

This clone was observed once. CDR3 coding DNA: TGTGCCAGCAGCTTAGATCTCCAGGGGGGGAACACTGAAGCTTTCTTT. Translating gives CASSLDLQGGNTEAFF. The V gene is TRBV11-2, the J gene TRBJ1-1; 7 positions agree with TRBD1. Losses at the gene ends were 0 bases for V and 1 base for J; bases not matched to a gene: 5. The CDR3 consists of 16 residues. CDR1 is SGHAT, CDR2 FQNNGV, per germline.

The rearrangement joins TRBV7-3 to TRBJ2-3; D possibly corresponds to TRBD2 (6 bases). Trimming took 4 bases from V and 3 from J, leaving 14 bases between them. The germline V gene has CDR1 SGHTA and CDR2 FQGTGA. There are 15 residues in the CDR3. The CDR3 protein is CASSSFPGGTDTQYF. CDR3 in DNA: TGTGCCAGCAGCTCTTTTCCTGGAGGGACAGATACGCAGTATTTT.

This clone was seen a single time. The chain combines TRBV12-3 or TRBV12-4 with TRBJ2-1; D is undetermined. The CDR3 loop spans 11 amino acids. Between the trimmed V and J ends, which lost 5 bases and 12 bases, there was a span of 11 bases. This CDR3 is CASSLSNRQFF. The CDR3 DNA is TGTGCCAGCAGTCTCTCCAATAGGCAGTTCTTC.

The chain carries TRBV27 and TRBJ2-4; D is possibly TRBD2 (6 bases). V lost 4 bases to trimming and J lost 6 bases, with 13 bases between them. Germline V gene data show CDR1 as MNHEY and CDR2 as SMNVEV (reference sequence). The CDR3 has 14 amino acids. CDR3 sequence reads: CASSSPGARNIQYF. In DNA, the CDR3 is TGTGCCAGCAGTTCCCCGGGAGCTAGAAACATTCAGTACTTC.

The chain recombines TRBV4-2 with TRBJ1-1; D unresolved. Germline loops: CDR1 LGHNA, CDR2 YNFKEQ. CDR3 length equals 11 residues. Trimming shortened V by 1 base and J by 11 bases, and 8 bases separated the two germline ends. As DNA, the CDR3 is TGTGCCAGCAGCCAAGGCAATCAGGCTTTCTTT. This codes for CASSQGNQAFF.

The chain has TRBV7-2 and TRBJ1-2; D may be TRBD1 (6 bases). The germline V gene has CDR1 SGHTA and CDR2 FQGNSA. V was trimmed by 5 bases and J by 7 bases, leaving 17 bases between them. CDR3 length equals 14 residues. The CDR3 protein is CASSAKDRQPGYTF. For the CDR3, the DNA is TGTGCCAGCAGCGCCAAGGACAGACAACCTGGCTACACCTTC.

V and J are TRBV4-1 and TRBJ1-1; D is uncertain. Per the germline V gene, CDR1 is MGHRA and CDR2 is YSYEKL. This CDR3 has 17 amino acids. Trimming pared 1 base from V and 4 bases from J, leaving 19 bases between. In nucleotides, the CDR3 is TGCGCCAGCAGCCAAGGAGTATTCGGACTCTCAGGCACTGAAGCTTTCTTT. It yields the protein CASSQGVFGLSGTEAFF.

The chain recombines TRBV19 with TRBJ1-5, with D possibly TRBD1 on 6 matching bases. Germline values: CDR1 LNHDA, CDR2 SQIVND (reference sequence). The V end was cut by 1 base, the J end by 1 base, with 8 bases between. The CDR3 has 15 residues. The CDR3 loop is CASSIGGTSNQPQHF. In DNA, the CDR3 is TGTGCCAGTAGTATAGGGGGGACAAGCAATCAGCCCCAGCATTTT.

This chain links TRBV19 with TRBJ1-1; TRBD1 is a possible D gene (5 bases). Between the trimmed V and J ends, which lost 9 bases and 2 bases, there was a span of 19 bases. Germline CDR1 is LNHDA and CDR2 is SQIVND (reference sequence). The CDR3 sequence is 15 residues long. The chain's CDR3 is CASMGSQGPNTEAFF. In DNA form, the CDR3 reads TGTGCCAGCATGGGGTCCCAGGGCCCCAACACTGAAGCTTTCTTT.

This clone occurred a few times. The chain links TRBV10-1 to TRBJ2-7; D is undetermined. Germline-derived CDR1 and CDR2 are WNHNN and SYGVQD (reference sequence). V shed 7 bases and J shed 5 bases, with 15 bases lying between them. The CDR3 is made up of 13 amino acids. Written as DNA, the CDR3 is TGCGCCAGCACCATTGCGGTGACCGACGAGCAGTACTTC. Amino acids: CASTIAVTDEQYF.